These 25 T cell receptor beta chains originate from one sample sequenced in a study of shared clonotypes between healthy human individuals. Repertoires were generated with immunoSEQ multiplex PCR, while TCRdb's copy carries only in-frame clones and drops some. The table has some 1,400,000 clones, 96% seen once; the top ten hold approximately 1.1%. The sequenced sample consisted of naive CD4+ T cells sorted from blood. Subset in this sample: CD45RA+ positively selected. The receptors shown here come from a man aged 30 to 39 in good health.

The chain has TRBV19 and TRBJ2-7; perhaps TRBD2 as D (6 bases). CDR1 and CDR2 (germline): LNHDA, SQIVND (reference sequence). The CDR3 is made up of 14 amino acids. V lost 5 bases, J lost 5 bases, and 16 bases lay in between. CDR3 sequence: CASSSSGVSDEQYF. The CDR3 region has the DNA TGTGCCAGTAGTTCGTCGGGGGTAAGTGACGAGCAGTACTTC.

The genes are TRBV5-1 and TRBJ2-7; D may be TRBD1 (5 bases). CDR3 size: 12 residues. Germline V gene lookup returns CDR1 SGHRS and CDR2 YFSETQ. Trimming pared 5 bases from V and 1 base from J, leaving 7 bases between. CDR3 bases: TGCGCCAGCAGGGACAAATCCTACGAGCAGTACTTC. Protein sequence: CASRDKSYEQYF.

V is TRBV29-1 and J is TRBJ2-3, with 10 bases that match TRBD1. V dropped 5 bases and J dropped 2; count of bases not matched to a gene: 10. Germline CDR1 is SQVTM and CDR2 is ANQGSEA. This CDR3 region has 16 residues. The CDR3 DNA follows: TGCAGCGTTATCGGACAGGGGGTCCCTATCACAGATACGCAGTATTTT. Translating gives CSVIGQGVPITDTQYF.

The V call is TRBV5-1, the J call TRBJ2-1; maybe TRBD2 (5 bases). CDR3 size: 11 residues. V lost 7 bases, J lost 7 bases, and 9 bases lay in between. Germline CDR1 is SGHRS and CDR2 is YFSETQ. The CDR3 DNA reads as TGCGCCAGCCAACTAGTAAATGAGCAGTTCTTC. This sequence encodes CASQLVNEQFF.

This clone was found once. The chain links TRBV27 to TRBJ2-1; 11 positions match TRBD2. Per the germline V gene, CDR1 is MNHEY and CDR2 is SMNVEV (reference sequence). V dropped 5 bases and J dropped 3; count of bases not matched to a gene: 3. This CDR3 contains 15 residues. Here the CDR3 reads CASSMTSGNYNEQFF. DNA of the CDR3: TGTGCCAGCAGTATGACTAGCGGGAACTACAATGAGCAGTTCTTC.

This clone was counted between two and nine times. The chain links TRBV5-1 to TRBJ1-5; D gene unclear. The CDR3 contains 9 residues. Per germline, CDR1 SGHRS and CDR2 YFSETQ. Trimming took 4 bases from V and 16 from J, leaving 9 bases between them. This chain's CDR3 is CASSLRRHF. The CDR3 coding sequence is TGCGCCAGCAGCCTTAGGCGACATTTT.

With regard to this clone: Different DNA sequences within this sample yield the same CDR3. The chain joins TRBV5-1 to TRBJ2-5; possible D gene TRBD1, 5 bases. CDR1 and CDR2 (germline): SGHRS, YFSETQ. Trimming left V 2 bases short and J 2 bases short, with 7 bases between. This CDR3 is 13 amino acids long. Written as DNA, the CDR3 is TGCGCCAGCAGCTTCACAGGTCAAGAGACCCAGTACTTC. Its translation: CASSFTGQETQYF. The variable domain in full, with the rest retrieved from reference TRBV5-1 and TRBJ2-5, is KAGVTQTPRYLIKTRGQQVTLSCSPISGHRSVSWYQQTPGQGLQFLFEYFSETQRNKGNFPGRFSGRQFSNSRSEMNVSTLELGDSALYLCASSFTGQETQYFGPGTRLLVL.

This chain joins TRBV19 and TRBJ1-2; 8 bases fit TRBD1. The CDR3 has 13 amino acids. From germline, CDR1 is LNHDA and CDR2 SQIVND (reference sequence). Germline trimming cut 6 bases from V and 4 bases from J; bases unmatched to any gene: 4. CDR3 nucleotides: TGTGCCAGTAGGACAGGGGATGCCTATGGCTACACCTTC. Translation: CASRTGDAYGYTF.

This clone was seen once. The chain uses TRBV19 and TRBJ2-7; TRBD2 aligns across 7 bases. V shed 4 bases and J 3 bases; nucleotides not matched to a gene: 3. The CDR3 is 13 amino acids. The germline V gene encodes CDR1 LNHDA and CDR2 SQIVND (reference sequence). CDR3 coding DNA: TGTGCCAGTAGTAAGGCTAGCGGCTACGAGCAGTACTTC. This sequence encodes CASSKASGYEQYF. The whole variable domain, filled in from reference TRBV19 and TRBJ2-7, reads DGGITQSPKYLFRKEGQNVTLSCEQNLNHDAMYWYRQDPGQGLRLIYYSQIVNDFQKGDIAEGYSVSREKKESFPLTVTSAQKNPTAFYLCASSKASGYEQYFGPGTRLTVT.

The J gene is TRBJ2-2, the V gene TRBV12-5; TRBD1 or TRBD2 may be the D gene (5 bases each). The germline gives CDR1 LGHNT, CDR2 FRNRAP. Deletions cut 6 bases from V and 1 base from J, with 21 bases between. This CDR3 spans 18 amino acids. DNA of the CDR3: TGTGCTAGTGGACCTGGGGGATCAGGGCTTTGGAACACCGGGGAGCTGTTTTTT. Translation gives CASGPGGSGLWNTGELFF.

This clone was seen only once. This chain links TRBV6-1 with TRBJ2-3, with D uncertain. Germline V gene data show CDR1 as MNHNS and CDR2 as SASEGT. Trimming removed 2 bases at V and 2 bases at J, with 8 bases between. This CDR3 contains 14 residues. Here the CDR3 reads CASSEKSHTDTQYF. The DNA for the CDR3 is TGTGCCAGCAGTGAAAAGAGCCACACAGATACGCAGTATTTT.

This sequence joins TRBV7-2 and TRBJ2-1; 10 bases map to TRBD2. There are 15 residues in the CDR3. V gave up 6 bases and J gave up 9 bases; unmatched junction bases: 11. Germline V gene sequence: CDR1 SGHTA, CDR2 FQGNSA. Here the CDR3 DNA reads TGTGCCAGCAGACATAGCGGGACTAGCGTGCGTGAGCAGTTCTTC. It yields the protein CASRHSGTSVREQFF.

This chain links TRBV18 with TRBJ1-1; 7 positions agree with TRBD1. From germline, CDR1 is KGHSH and CDR2 LQKENI. The CDR3 is 14 residues long. J gave up 4 bases and V 6 bases, and 8 bases lay outside the gene matches. The CDR3 bases are TGTGCCAGCTCCCCCCGGGACAGCCCCACTGAAGCTTTCTTT. This translates into CASSPRDSPTEAFF. The full variable domain, rest sourced from reference TRBV18 and TRBJ1-1, is NAGVMQNPRHLVRRRGQEARLRCSPMKGHSHVYWYRQLPEEGLKFMVYLQKENIIDESGMPKERFSAEFPKEGPSILRIQQVVRGDSAAYFCASSPRDSPTEAFFGQGTRLTVV.

V is TRBV5-1 and J is TRBJ1-1; D perhaps matches TRBD1 (5 bases). Trimming removed 3 bases at V and 3 bases at J, with 12 bases between. Germline CDR1 and CDR2: SGHRS and YFSETQ. This CDR3 has 14 amino acids. In DNA form, the CDR3 reads TGCGCCAGCAGCTGGGACCCCGGGGACACTGAAGCTTTCTTT. This encodes CASSWDPGDTEAFF.

The chain employs TRBV30 and TRBJ1-2, with D possibly TRBD1 on 5 matching bases. The CDR3 runs to 14 residues. Germline V gene lookup returns CDR1 GTSNPN and CDR2 SVGIG (reference sequence). Trimming cost V 4 bases and J 1 base, with 13 bases left between them. The CDR3 is CAWNQGDLNYGYTF. DNA of the CDR3: TGTGCCTGGAACCAGGGAGATCTTAACTATGGCTACACCTTC. The variable domain in full, completed from reference TRBV30 and TRBJ1-2, reads SQTIHQWPATLVQPVGSPLSLECTVEGTSNPNLYWYRQAAGRGLQLLFYSVGIGQISSEVPQNLSASRPQDRQFILSSKKLLLSDSGFYLCAWNQGDLNYGYTFGSGTRLTVV.

The V and J genes are TRBV28 and TRBJ2-5; TRBD1 matches at 7 bases. Germline V gene lookup returns CDR1 MDHEN and CDR2 SYDVKM. V gave up 4 bases and J gave up 6 bases; unmatched junction bases: 8. The CDR3 is 14 amino acids. The CDR3 sequence is CASSWDRVVKTQYF. The CDR3 DNA reads TGTGCCAGCAGTTGGGACAGAGTGGTCAAGACCCAGTACTTC.

This clone was detected only once. The CDR3 spells CASSRDRGLDTQYF. In DNA, the CDR3 is TGCGCCAGCAGCCGTGACAGGGGGCTAGATACGCAGTATTTT. The rearrangement joins TRBV5-1 to TRBJ2-3; 10 bases line up with TRBD1. V was pared by 4 bases and J by 5 bases, with 4 bases of the junction left unmatched. Germline loops: CDR1 SGHRS, CDR2 YFSETQ. CDR3 size: 14 residues.

The chain combines TRBV18 with TRBJ2-3; D might be TRBD1 (6 bases). Looked up from germline, CDR1 is KGHSH and CDR2 is LQKENI. The CDR3 sequence is 13 residues long. V was trimmed by 6 bases and J by 8 bases, leaving 15 bases between them. The CDR3 sequence is CASSPGQPGTQYF. In DNA form, the CDR3 reads TGTGCCAGCTCCCCCGGACAGCCTGGTACGCAGTATTTT.

The chain employs TRBV28 and TRBJ1-2; 7 nucleotides line up with TRBD1. This CDR3 comprises 17 residues. Trimming removed 3 bases from V and 6 bases from J; junction bases left unmatched: 16. Germline V gene sequence: CDR1 MDHEN, CDR2 SYDVKM. For the CDR3, the DNA is TGTGCCAGCAGTTTTACGTCGAAGAGGGGGCGCATCCATGGCTACACCTTC. Encoded protein: CASSFTSKRGRIHGYTF.

A word on this clone: Different DNA sequences within this sample yield the same CDR3. The chain recombines TRBV5-1 with TRBJ1-5, with a possible D match to TRBD1 (6 bases). Germline V gives CDR1 SGHRS, CDR2 YFSETQ. The CDR3 is made up of 14 amino acids. The germline V and J ends were trimmed by 0 bases and 5 bases, with 9 bases remaining between them. The CDR3 is CASSLVAGDQPQHF. The CDR3 DNA reads as TGCGCCAGCAGCTTGGTGGCAGGGGATCAGCCCCAGCATTTT.

V gene TRBV7-9 combines with J gene TRBJ2-5, with unresolved D. The CDR3 is 13 residues long. Germline CDR1 is SEHNR and CDR2 is FQNEAQ (reference sequence). Trimming took 2 bases from V and 5 from J, leaving 9 bases between them. DNA for the CDR3: TGTGCCAGCAGCTTATATGGAGAGGAGACCCAGTACTTC. The encoded protein is CASSLYGEETQYF.

This chain uses TRBV27 with TRBJ2-5; the D gene is possibly TRBD1 (5 bases). This CDR3 spans 16 amino acids. Trimming cost V 3 bases and J 4 bases, with 18 bases left between them. CDR1 is MNHEY and CDR2 is SMNVEV in the germline V gene (reference sequence). The CDR3 spells CASSFRFRQGGETQYF. The CDR3 bases are TGTGCCAGCAGTTTTCGTTTCCGGCAGGGCGGAGAGACCCAGTACTTC.

The V call is TRBV6-5, the J call TRBJ2-7; possible D gene TRBD1, 5 bases. The CDR3 totals 16 residues. Trimming took 2 bases from V and 3 from J, leaving 17 bases between them. Germline V CDR1 and CDR2: MNHEY, SVGAGI. The CDR3 DNA follows: TGTGCCAGCAGTTACAATCCCCAGGGTGCAGTCTACGAGCAGTACTTC. Protein: CASSYNPQGAVYEQYF.

V gene TRBV29-1 combines with J gene TRBJ2-7; D might be TRBD1 (5 bases). There are 12 residues in the CDR3. Between the trimmed V and J ends, which lost 4 bases and 9 bases, there was a span of 16 bases. The germline CDR1 and CDR2 sequences are SQVTM and ANQGSEA. Here the CDR3 reads CSVAQGSGPQYF. In nucleotides, the CDR3 is TGCAGCGTTGCCCAGGGCTCAGGCCCGCAGTACTTC.

The V call is TRBV18, the J call TRBJ2-7; D ambiguous. The germline CDR1 and CDR2 sequences are KGHSH and LQKENI. The CDR3 extends over 11 amino acids. Trimming stripped 6 bases from V and 0 bases from J, with 3 bases between. CDR3 in amino acids: CASSISYEQYF. CDR3 nucleotide sequence: TGTGCCAGCTCGATCTCCTACGAGCAGTACTTC. Looking up the rest from reference TRBV18 and TRBJ2-7 gives the full variable domain: NAGVMQNPRHLVRRRGQEARLRCSPMKGHSHVYWYRQLPEEGLKFMVYLQKENIIDESGMPKERFSAEFPKEGPSILRIQQVVRGDSAAYFCASSISYEQYFGPGTRLTVT.